This TCR beta chain was captured in a study of siplizumab effects on memory and regulatory T cells. Study-level points and caveats: Unstimulated naive T cells seemed to show more diversity than memory cells did, and they also seemed to be among the major contributors to the alloresponse. Siplizumab cultures yielded proliferating Tregs whose suppressive function was not confirmed.

This clone turned up a few times. What it binds is not known. Deletions cut 6 bases from V and 2 bases from J, with 10 bases between. The CDR3 is made up of 13 amino acids. Per germline, CDR1 SGHTA and CDR2 FQGNSA. Per sample, the assay covered approximately 91,000 TCR templates. TCRdb's copy holds only in-frame clones and misses some; the assay was immunoSEQ multiplex PCR. Of 70,000 or so clones in the sample, 75% to 95% were seen once. The TCR was taken from a human donor in good health. V gene TRBV7-2 combines with J gene TRBJ1-1; unclear D gene. Sequenced: CD8+ T cells sorted from blood. The DNA for the CDR3 is TGTGCCAGCAGAGATCTTGGAAACACTGAAGCTTTCTTT. As protein: CASRDLGNTEAFF.